A single T cell receptor beta chain is shown here with its context. In the PCR, 60 Vbeta and 13 Jbeta primers were used. The assay was immunoSEQ multiplex PCR, and TCRdb's table has in-frame clones only and misses some. The sample has under 200,000 clones. Trimming removed 0 bases from V and 4 bases from J; junction bases left unmatched: 5. The CDR3 is 16 amino acids. CDR1 SGHNT and CDR2 YYREEE come from the germline V gene (reference sequence). This record comes from a study of cytomegalovirus exposure and HLA in healthy donors. The sequenced sample consisted of PBMCs. The V gene is TRBV5-4, the J gene TRBJ2-3, with 10 positions matching TRBD2. The receptor comes from a man aged 25-45 years in good health and CMV-seronegative. The CDR3 loop is CASSLGAGGRADTQYF. In nucleotides, the CDR3 is TGTGCCAGCAGCTTGGGAGCGGGAGGGAGGGCAGATACGCAGTATTTT.